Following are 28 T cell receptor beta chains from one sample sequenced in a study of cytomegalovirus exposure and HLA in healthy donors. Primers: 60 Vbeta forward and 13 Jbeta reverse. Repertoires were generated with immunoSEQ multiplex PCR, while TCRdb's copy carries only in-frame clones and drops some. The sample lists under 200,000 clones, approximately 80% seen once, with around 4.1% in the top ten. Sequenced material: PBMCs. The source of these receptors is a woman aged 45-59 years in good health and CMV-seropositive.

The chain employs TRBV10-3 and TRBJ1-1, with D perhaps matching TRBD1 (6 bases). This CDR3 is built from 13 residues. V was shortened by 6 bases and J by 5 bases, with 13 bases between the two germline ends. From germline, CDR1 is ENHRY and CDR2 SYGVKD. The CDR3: CAIRREGGTEAFF. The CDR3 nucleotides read TGTGCCATCAGGCGAGAAGGGGGAACTGAAGCTTTCTTT.

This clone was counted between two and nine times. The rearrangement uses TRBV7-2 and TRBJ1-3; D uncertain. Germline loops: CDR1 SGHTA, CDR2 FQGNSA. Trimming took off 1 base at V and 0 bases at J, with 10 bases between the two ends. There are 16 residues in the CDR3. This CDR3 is CASSLGHTRSGNTIYF. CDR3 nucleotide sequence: TGTGCCAGCAGCTTAGGCCACACACGCTCTGGAAACACCATATATTTT.

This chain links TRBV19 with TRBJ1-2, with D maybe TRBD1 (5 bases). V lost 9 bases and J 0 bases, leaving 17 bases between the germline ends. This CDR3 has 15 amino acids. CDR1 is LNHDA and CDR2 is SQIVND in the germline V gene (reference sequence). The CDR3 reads CASVQGTPSNYGYTF. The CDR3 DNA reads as TGTGCCAGCGTTCAGGGAACTCCTTCTAACTATGGCTACACCTTC.

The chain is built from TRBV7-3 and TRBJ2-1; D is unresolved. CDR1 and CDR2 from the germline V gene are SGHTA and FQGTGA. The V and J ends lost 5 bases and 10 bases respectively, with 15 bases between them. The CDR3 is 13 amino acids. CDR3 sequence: CASSISFRREQFF. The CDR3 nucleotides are TGTGCCAGCAGCATCTCCTTTCGCCGGGAGCAGTTCTTC.

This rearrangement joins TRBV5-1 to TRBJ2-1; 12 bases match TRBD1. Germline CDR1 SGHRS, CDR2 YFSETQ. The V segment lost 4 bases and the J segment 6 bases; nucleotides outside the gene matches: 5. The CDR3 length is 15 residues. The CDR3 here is CASSAGQGAFNEQFF. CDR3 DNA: TGCGCCAGCAGCGCGGGACAGGGGGCTTTCAATGAGCAGTTCTTC. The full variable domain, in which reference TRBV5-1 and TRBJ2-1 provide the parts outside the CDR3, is KAGVTQTPRYLIKTRGQQVTLSCSPISGHRSVSWYQQTPGQGLQFLFEYFSETQRNKGNFPGRFSGRQFSNSRSEMNVSTLELGDSALYLCASSAGQGAFNEQFFGPGTRLTVL.

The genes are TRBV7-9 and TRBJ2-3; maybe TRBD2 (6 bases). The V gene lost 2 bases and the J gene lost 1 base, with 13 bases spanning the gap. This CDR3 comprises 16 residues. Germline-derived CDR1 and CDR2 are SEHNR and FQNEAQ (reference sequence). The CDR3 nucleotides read TGTGCCAGCAGCTTATGGGGCGGGATGGGCACAGATACGCAGTATTTT. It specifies CASSLWGGMGTDTQYF. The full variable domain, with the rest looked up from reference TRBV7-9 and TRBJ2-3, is DTGVSQNPRHKITKRGQNVTFRCDPISEHNRLYWYRQTLGQGPEFLTYFQNEAQLEKSRLLSDRFSAERPKGSFSTLEIQRTEQGDSAMYLCASSLWGGMGTDTQYFGPGTRLTVL.

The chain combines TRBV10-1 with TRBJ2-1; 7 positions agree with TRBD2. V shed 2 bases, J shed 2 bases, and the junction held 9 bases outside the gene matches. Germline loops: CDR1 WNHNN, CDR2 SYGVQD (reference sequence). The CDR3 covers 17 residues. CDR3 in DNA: TGCGCCAGCAGTGAGGGTCGGCGGGGGTTAGCCTACAATGAGCAGTTCTTC. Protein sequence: CASSEGRRGLAYNEQFF.

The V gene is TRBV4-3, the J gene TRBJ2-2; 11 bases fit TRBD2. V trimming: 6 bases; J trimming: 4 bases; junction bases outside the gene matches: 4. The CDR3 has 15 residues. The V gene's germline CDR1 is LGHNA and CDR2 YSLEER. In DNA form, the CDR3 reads TGCGCCAGCAGTAGCGGGAGGGCCATCACCGGGGAGCTGTTTTTT. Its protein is CASSSGRAITGELFF.

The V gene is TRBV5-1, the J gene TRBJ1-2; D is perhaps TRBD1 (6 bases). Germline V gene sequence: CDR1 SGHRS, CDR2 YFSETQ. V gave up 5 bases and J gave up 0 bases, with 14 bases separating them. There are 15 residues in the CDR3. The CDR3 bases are TGCGCCAGCAGTCCGGGGACAACTCCTAACTATGGCTACACCTTC. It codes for CASSPGTTPNYGYTF.

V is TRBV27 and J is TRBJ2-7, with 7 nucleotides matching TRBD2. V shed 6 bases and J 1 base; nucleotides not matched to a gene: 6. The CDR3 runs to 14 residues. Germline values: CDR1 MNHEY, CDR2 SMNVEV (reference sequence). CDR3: CASRTPGRSYEQYF. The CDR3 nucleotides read TGTGCCAGCAGGACCCCCGGGAGGTCCTACGAGCAGTACTTC.

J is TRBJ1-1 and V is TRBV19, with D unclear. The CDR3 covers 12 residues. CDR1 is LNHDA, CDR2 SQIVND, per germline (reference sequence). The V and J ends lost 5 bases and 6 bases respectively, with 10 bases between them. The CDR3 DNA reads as TGTGCCAGTAGTGAACGAAGAGCTGAAGCTTTCTTT. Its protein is CASSERRAEAFF. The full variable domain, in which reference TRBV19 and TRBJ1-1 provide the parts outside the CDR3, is DGGITQSPKYLFRKEGQNVTLSCEQNLNHDAMYWYRQDPGQGLRLIYYSQIVNDFQKGDIAEGYSVSREKKESFPLTVTSAQKNPTAFYLCASSERRAEAFFGQGTRLTVV.

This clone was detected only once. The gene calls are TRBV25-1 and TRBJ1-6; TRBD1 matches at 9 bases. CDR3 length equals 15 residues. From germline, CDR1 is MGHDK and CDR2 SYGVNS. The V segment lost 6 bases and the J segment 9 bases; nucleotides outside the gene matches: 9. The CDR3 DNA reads TGTGCCAGCAGCCAGACCGGGACAGGGACTTCACCCCTCCACTTT. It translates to CASSQTGTGTSPLHF.

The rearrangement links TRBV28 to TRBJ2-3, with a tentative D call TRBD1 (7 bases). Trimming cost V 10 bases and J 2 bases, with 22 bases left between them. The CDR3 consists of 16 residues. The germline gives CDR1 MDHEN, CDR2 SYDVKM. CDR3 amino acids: CATQAGGMKSTDTQYF. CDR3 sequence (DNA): TGTGCCACCCAGGCAGGGGGGATGAAGTCCACAGATACGCAGTATTTT. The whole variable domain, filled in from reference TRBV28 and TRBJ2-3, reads DVKVTQSSRYLVKRTGEKVFLECVQDMDHENMFWYRQDPGLGLRLIYFSYDVKMKEKGDIPEGYSVSREKKERFSLILESASTNQTSMYLCATQAGGMKSTDTQYFGPGTRLTVL.

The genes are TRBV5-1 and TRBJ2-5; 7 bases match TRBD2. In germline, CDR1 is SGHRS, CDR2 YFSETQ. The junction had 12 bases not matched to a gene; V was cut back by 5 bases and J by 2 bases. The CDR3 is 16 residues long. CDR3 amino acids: CASRSDPGTTQETQYF. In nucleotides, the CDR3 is TGCGCCAGCAGGTCGGATCCCGGGACTACTCAAGAGACCCAGTACTTC.

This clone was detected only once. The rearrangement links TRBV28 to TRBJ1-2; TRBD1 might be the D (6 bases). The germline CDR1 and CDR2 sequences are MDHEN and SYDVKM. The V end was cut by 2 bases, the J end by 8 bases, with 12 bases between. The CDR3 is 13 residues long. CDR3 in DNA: TGTGCCAGCAGTTTAGGGGGGGCAAGGGGCTACACCTTC. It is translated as CASSLGGARGYTF.

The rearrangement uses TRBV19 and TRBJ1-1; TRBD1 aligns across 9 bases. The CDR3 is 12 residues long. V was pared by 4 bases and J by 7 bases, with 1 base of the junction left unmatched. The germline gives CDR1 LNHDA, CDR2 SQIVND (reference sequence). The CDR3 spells CASSRTGVEAFF. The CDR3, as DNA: TGTGCCAGTAGTAGGACAGGGGTTGAAGCTTTCTTT. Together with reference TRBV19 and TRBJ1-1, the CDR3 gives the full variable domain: DGGITQSPKYLFRKEGQNVTLSCEQNLNHDAMYWYRQDPGQGLRLIYYSQIVNDFQKGDIAEGYSVSREKKESFPLTVTSAQKNPTAFYLCASSRTGVEAFFGQGTRLTVV.

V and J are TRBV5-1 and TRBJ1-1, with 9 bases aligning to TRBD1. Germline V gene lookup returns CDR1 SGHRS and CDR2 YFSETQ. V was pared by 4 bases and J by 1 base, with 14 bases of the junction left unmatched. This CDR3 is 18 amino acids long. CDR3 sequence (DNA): TGCGCCAGCAGCACCACTTACAGGGGGCCCATAGGGAACACTGAAGCTTTCTTT. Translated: CASSTTYRGPIGNTEAFF. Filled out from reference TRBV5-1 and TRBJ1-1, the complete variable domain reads KAGVTQTPRYLIKTRGQQVTLSCSPISGHRSVSWYQQTPGQGLQFLFEYFSETQRNKGNFPGRFSGRQFSNSRSEMNVSTLELGDSALYLCASSTTYRGPIGNTEAFFGQGTRLTVV.

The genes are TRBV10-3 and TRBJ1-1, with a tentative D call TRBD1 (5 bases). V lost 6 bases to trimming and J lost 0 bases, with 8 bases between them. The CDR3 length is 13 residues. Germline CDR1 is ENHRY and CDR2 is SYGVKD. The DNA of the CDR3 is TGTGCCATCAGCAGGGACTTGAACACTGAAGCTTTCTTT. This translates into CAISRDLNTEAFF.

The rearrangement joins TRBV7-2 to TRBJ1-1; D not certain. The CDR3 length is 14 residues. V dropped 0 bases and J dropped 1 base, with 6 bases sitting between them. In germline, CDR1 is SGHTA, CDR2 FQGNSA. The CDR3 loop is CASSLAFGNTEAFF. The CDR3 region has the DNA TGTGCCAGCAGCTTAGCATTCGGGAACACTGAAGCTTTCTTT.

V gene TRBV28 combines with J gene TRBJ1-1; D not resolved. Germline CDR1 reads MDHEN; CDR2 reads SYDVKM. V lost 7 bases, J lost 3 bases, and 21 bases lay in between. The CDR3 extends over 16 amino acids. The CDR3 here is CASTSRSGSQDTEAFF. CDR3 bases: TGTGCCAGCACCTCTCGTAGCGGGTCTCAAGACACTGAAGCTTTCTTT.

CDR3 sequence (DNA): TGTGCCAGCACAAGAGGACAAGATGGAAACACCATATATTTT. As protein: CASTRGQDGNTIYF. J is TRBJ1-3 and V is TRBV6-5, with a possible D match to TRBD1 (5 bases). From germline, CDR1 is MNHEY and CDR2 SVGAGI. V was shortened by 7 bases and J by 3 bases, with 13 bases between the two germline ends. The CDR3 sequence is 14 residues long.

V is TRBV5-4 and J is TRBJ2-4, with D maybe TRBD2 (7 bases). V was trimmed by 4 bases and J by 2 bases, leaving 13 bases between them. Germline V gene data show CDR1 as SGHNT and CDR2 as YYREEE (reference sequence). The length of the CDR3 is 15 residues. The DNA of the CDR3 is TGTGCCAGCAGCGGGGGGGGCGTAACCAAAAACATTCAGTACTTC. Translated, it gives CASSGGGVTKNIQYF.

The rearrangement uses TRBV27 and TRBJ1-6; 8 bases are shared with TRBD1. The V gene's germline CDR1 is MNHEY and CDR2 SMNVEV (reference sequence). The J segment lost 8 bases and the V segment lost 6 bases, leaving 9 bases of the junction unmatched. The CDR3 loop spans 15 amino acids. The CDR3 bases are TGTGCCAGCAGACCAGACAGGGGTCCTTATTCACCCCTCCACTTT. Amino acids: CASRPDRGPYSPLHF.

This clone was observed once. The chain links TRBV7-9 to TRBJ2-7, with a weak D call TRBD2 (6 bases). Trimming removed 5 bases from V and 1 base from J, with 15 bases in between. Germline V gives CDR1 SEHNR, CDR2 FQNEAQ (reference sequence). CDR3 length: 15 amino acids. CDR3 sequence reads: CASSPSGPASYEQYF. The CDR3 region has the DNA TGTGCCAGCAGCCCAAGCGGGCCGGCGTCCTACGAGCAGTACTTC.

CDR3 nucleotides: TGTGCCTGGAGTTCGGGGGGGAGATACGAGCAGTACTTC. Its protein is CAWSSGGRYEQYF. The rearrangement links TRBV30 to TRBJ2-7, with TRBD2 matching 8 bases. Germline V lookup: CDR1 GTSNPN, CDR2 SVGIG (reference sequence). Trimming cost V 2 bases and J 4 bases; bases outside gene matches: 4. The CDR3 spans 13 residues.

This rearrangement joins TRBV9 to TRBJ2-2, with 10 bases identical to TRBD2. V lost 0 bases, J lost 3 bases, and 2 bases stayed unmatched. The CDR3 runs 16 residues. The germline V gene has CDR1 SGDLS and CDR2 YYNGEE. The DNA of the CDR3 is TGTGCCAGCAGCGTAGGGAGCGGGAGGGACACCGGGGAGCTGTTTTTT. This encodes CASSVGSGRDTGELFF.

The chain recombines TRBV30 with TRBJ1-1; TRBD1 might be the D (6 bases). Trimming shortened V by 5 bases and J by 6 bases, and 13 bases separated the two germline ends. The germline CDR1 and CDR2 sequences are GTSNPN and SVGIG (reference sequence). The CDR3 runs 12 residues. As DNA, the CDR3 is TGTGCCTGGGACGGGGGGCCAGCTGAAGCTTTCTTT. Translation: CAWDGGPAEAFF.

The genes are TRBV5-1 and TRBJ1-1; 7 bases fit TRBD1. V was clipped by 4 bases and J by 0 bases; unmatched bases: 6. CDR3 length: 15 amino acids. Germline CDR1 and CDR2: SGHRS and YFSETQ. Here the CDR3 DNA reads TGCGCCAGCAGCGAACTTGGGACAGTGAACACTGAAGCTTTCTTT. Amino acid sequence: CASSELGTVNTEAFF.